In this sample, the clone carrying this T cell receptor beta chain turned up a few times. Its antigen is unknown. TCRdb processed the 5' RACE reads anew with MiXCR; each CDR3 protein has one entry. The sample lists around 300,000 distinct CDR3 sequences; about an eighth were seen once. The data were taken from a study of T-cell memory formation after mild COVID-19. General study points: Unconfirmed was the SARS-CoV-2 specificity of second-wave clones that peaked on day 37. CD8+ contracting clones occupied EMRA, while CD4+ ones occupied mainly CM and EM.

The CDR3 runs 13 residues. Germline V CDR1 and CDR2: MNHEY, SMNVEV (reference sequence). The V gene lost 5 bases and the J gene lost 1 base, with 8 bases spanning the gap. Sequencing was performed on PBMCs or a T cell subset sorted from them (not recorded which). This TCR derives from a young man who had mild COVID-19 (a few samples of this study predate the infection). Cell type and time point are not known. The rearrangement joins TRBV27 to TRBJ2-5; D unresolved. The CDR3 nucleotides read TGTGCCAGCAGTCGGCAGGTCCAAGAGACCCAGTACTTC. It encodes CASSRQVQETQYF.